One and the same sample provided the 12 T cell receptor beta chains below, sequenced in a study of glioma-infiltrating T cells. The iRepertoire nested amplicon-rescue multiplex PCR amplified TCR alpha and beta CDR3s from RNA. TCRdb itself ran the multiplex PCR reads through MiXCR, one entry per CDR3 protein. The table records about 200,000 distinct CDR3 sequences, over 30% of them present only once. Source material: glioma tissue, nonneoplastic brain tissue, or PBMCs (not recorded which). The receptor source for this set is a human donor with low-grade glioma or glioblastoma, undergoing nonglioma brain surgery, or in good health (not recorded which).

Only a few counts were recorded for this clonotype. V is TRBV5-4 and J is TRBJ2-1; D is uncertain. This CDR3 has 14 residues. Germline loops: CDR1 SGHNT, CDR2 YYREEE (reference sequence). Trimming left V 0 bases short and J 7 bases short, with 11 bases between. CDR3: CASSLATPANEQFF. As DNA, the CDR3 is TGTGCCAGCAGCTTGGCGACCCCGGCGAATGAGCAGTTCTTC.

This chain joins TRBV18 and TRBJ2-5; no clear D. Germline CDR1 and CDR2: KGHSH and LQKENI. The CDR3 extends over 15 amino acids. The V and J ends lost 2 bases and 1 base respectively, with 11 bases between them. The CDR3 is CASSPAGRAQETQYF. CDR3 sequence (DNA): TGTGCCAGCTCACCAGCCGGAAGGGCCCAAGAGACCCAGTACTTC.

CDR3 coding DNA: TGTGCCGTGAAGAAGGGAGATAAGCCCCAGCATTTT. Protein product: CAVKKGDKPQHF. The chain couples TRBV6-1 to TRBJ1-5; D unresolved. Per the germline V gene, CDR1 is MNHNS and CDR2 is SASEGT. This CDR3 spans 12 amino acids. V lost 11 bases to trimming and J lost 8 bases, with 16 bases between them.

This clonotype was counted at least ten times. The CDR3 here is CASSDPGSTDTQYF. The CDR3 nucleotides read TGTGCCAGCAGCGATCCGGGGAGCACAGATACGCAGTATTTT. This sequence joins TRBV6-2 or TRBV6-3 and TRBJ2-3, with a weak D call TRBD2 (5 bases). Per germline, CDR1 MNHEY and CDR2 SVGEGT. The CDR3 runs 14 residues. V lost 6 bases and J lost 0, with 10 bases in between.

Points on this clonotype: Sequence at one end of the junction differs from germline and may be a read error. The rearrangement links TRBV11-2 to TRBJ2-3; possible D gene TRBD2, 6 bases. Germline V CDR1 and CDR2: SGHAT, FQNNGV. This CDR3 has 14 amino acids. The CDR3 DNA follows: TGTGCCAGGAGCTGGGGAGGTCCCACAGATACGCAGTATTTT. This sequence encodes CARSWGGPTDTQYF.

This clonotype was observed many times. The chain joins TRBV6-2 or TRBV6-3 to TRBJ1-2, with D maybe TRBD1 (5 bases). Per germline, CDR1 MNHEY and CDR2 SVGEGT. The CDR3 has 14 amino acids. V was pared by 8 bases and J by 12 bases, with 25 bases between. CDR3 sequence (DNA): TGTGCCAGCCTAGAGGCCCCGGGACGCGCGCACGACACCTTC. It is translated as CASLEAPGRAHDTF.

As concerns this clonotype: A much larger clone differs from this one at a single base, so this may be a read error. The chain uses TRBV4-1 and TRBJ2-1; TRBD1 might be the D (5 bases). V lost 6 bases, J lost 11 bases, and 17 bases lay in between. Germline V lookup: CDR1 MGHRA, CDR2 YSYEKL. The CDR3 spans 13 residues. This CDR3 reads CASSLIQGDKQFF. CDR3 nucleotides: TGCGCCAGCAGTCTAATCCAGGGTGATAAGCAGTTCTTC.

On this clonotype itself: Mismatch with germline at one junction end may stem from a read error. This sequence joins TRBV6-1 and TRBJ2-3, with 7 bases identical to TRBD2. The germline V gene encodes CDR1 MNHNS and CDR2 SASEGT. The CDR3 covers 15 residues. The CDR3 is CASSDWEGLTDTQYF. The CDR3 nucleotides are TGCGCCAGCAGTGATTGGGAGGGCCTAACAGATACGCAGTATTTT.

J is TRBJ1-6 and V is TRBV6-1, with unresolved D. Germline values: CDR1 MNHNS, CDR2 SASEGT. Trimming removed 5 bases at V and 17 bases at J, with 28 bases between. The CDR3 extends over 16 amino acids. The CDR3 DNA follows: TGTGCCAGCAGTTTCAAGGGTGGCTCTGGTAATTCACACGTCCACTTT. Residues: CASSFKGGSGNSHVHF.

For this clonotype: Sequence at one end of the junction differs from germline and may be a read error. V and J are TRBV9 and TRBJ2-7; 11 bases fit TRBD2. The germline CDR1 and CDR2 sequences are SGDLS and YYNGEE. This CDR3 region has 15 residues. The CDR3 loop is CASSAGTSGLYEQHF. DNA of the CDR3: TGTGCCAGCAGCGCAGGGACTAGCGGTCTTTACGAGCAGCACTTC.

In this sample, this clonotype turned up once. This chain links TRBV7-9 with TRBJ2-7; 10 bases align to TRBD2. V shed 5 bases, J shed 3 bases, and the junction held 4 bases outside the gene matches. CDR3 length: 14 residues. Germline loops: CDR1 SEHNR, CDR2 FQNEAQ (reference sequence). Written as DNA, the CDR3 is TGTGCCAGCAGCCCGACTAGCGGGCTCTACGAGCAGTACTTC. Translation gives CASSPTSGLYEQYF.

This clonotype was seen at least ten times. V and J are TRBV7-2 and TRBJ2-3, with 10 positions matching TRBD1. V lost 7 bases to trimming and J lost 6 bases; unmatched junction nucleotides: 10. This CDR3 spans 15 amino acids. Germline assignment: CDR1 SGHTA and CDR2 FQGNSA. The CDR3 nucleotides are TGTGCCAGCACAAGCCGGGACAGGGGTTACGATACGCAGTATTTT. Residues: CASTSRDRGYDTQYF. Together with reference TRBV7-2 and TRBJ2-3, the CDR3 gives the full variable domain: GAGVSQSPSNKVTEKGKDVELRCDPISGHTALYWYRQSLGQGLEFLIYFQGNSAPDKSGLPSDRFSAERTGGSVSTLTIQRTQQEDSAVYLCASTSRDRGYDTQYFGPGTRLTVL.